These 14 T cell receptor beta chains were all obtained from the same sample, sequenced in a study of blood T cell repertoires in COVID-19 (dated by TCRdb to the early 2020s). The library relied on the immunoSEQ multiplex PCR assay. TCRdb stores this immuneACCESS table with in-frame sequences only. Part of the clones is absent; in the studies checked, under half of the shortfall reflects unresolved V genes, and no reason is known for the rest. For this sample the table gives a few hundred thousand clones, of which about 90% were detected only once. Jointly, the top ten make up around 6.6% of the sample. The sequencing input was peripheral blood. These receptors came from a man aged 18-30 years who had recovered from COVID-19.

The gene calls are TRBV5-6 and TRBJ1-2; no clear D. Trimming left V 4 bases short and J 5 bases short, with 15 bases between. This CDR3 spans 14 amino acids. CDR1 and CDR2 from the germline V gene are SGHDT and YYEEEE. CDR3 loop: CASSGEALGYGYTF. In DNA, the CDR3 is TGTGCCAGCAGCGGGGAGGCCTTGGGATATGGCTACACCTTC.

The chain combines TRBV27 with TRBJ2-1, with TRBD1 identical over 9 bases. The ends lost 5 bases at V and 4 bases at J; junction bases unmatched: 6. Looked up from germline, CDR1 is MNHEY and CDR2 is SMNVEV (reference sequence). CDR3 size: 15 residues. CDR3 DNA: TGTGCCAGCAGTAGAGCCGGGACAGGGTACAATGAGCAGTTCTTC. This encodes CASSRAGTGYNEQFF.

The chain couples TRBV27 to TRBJ2-7; D possibly corresponds to TRBD1 (6 bases). Germline loops: CDR1 MNHEY, CDR2 SMNVEV (reference sequence). This CDR3 spans 17 amino acids. The V and J ends lost 2 bases and 2 bases respectively, with 19 bases between them. In DNA, the CDR3 is TGTGCCAGCAGTTTAGCCCTCCCTCAGGGGCCTCCCTACGAGCAGTACTTC. It translates to CASSLALPQGPPYEQYF.

The chain links TRBV24-1 to TRBJ2-2, with TRBD1 matching over 7 bases. The junction had 8 bases not matched to a gene; V was cut back by 5 bases and J by 6 bases. Germline V gene sequence: CDR1 KGHDR, CDR2 SFDVKD. The CDR3 has 15 amino acids. The CDR3 protein is CATSAGQAHPGELFF. Written as DNA, the CDR3 is TGTGCCACCAGTGCCGGACAGGCCCATCCCGGGGAGCTGTTTTTT.

The chain has TRBV4-1 and TRBJ2-1; possibly TRBD2 for D (5 bases). V shed 3 bases and J shed 10 bases, with 19 bases lying between them. Germline V gives CDR1 MGHRA, CDR2 YSYEKL. The CDR3 loop spans 15 amino acids. The DNA for the CDR3 is TGCGCCAGCAGCCACTACCCCGCCTGGCGAGGGGAGCAGTTCTTC. It yields the protein CASSHYPAWRGEQFF.

The chain combines TRBV25-1 with TRBJ2-5, with a possible D match to TRBD2 (6 bases). This CDR3 contains 14 residues. Trimming pared 4 bases from V and 7 bases from J, leaving 16 bases between. CDR1 is MGHDK, CDR2 SYGVNS, per germline. The CDR3 loop is CASSGRDPLGTQYF. In nucleotides, the CDR3 is TGTGCCAGCAGTGGGCGGGATCCCCTAGGGACCCAGTACTTC. The whole variable domain, remainder taken from reference TRBV25-1 and TRBJ2-5, is EADIYQTPRYLVIGTGKKITLECSQTMGHDKMYWYQQDPGMELHLIHYSYGVNSTEKGDLSSESTVSRIRTEHFPLTLESARPSHTSQYLCASSGRDPLGTQYFGPGTRLLVL.

This rearrangement joins TRBV11-3 to TRBJ2-5, with 11 positions matching TRBD2. CDR3 size: 16 residues. The V segment lost 4 bases and the J segment 2 bases; nucleotides outside the gene matches: 6. Germline CDR1 SGHNT, CDR2 YENEEA. The CDR3 bases are TGTGCCAGCAGCTCAGGACTAGCGGGTCAACAAGAGACCCAGTACTTC. Residues: CASSSGLAGQQETQYF.

This chain joins TRBV5-1 and TRBJ1-4, with D possibly TRBD1 on 5 matching bases. Trimming took 0 bases from V and 6 from J, leaving 12 bases between them. Germline V gives CDR1 SGHRS, CDR2 YFSETQ. The CDR3 is 15 residues long. The CDR3 nucleotides read TGCGCCAGCAGCTTGGAGGGCAGGGTGGATGAAAAACTGTTTTTT. Protein sequence: CASSLEGRVDEKLFF.

The CDR3 is CASKSGNTEAFF. CDR3 nucleotide sequence: TGTGCCAGTAAGAGCGGGAACACTGAAGCTTTCTTT. The V gene is TRBV19, the J gene TRBJ1-1; D not certain. Between the trimmed V and J ends, which lost 7 bases and 1 base, there was a span of 7 bases. Germline CDR1 is LNHDA and CDR2 is SQIVND (reference sequence). The CDR3 contains 12 residues.

This clone has a single count. The rearrangement uses TRBV9 and TRBJ2-2, with 10 bases fitting TRBD1. Germline values: CDR1 SGDLS, CDR2 YYNGEE. The CDR3 sequence is 15 residues long. V lost 0 bases to trimming and J lost 6 bases; unmatched junction nucleotides: 2. The CDR3 region has the DNA TGTGCCAGCAGCGTAGTTGGGACAGGGGCCGGGGAGCTGTTTTTT. It codes for CASSVVGTGAGELFF. Drawing the rest from reference TRBV9 and TRBJ2-2, the complete variable domain is DSGVTQTPKHLITATGQRVTLRCSPRSGDLSVYWYQQSLDQGLQFLIQYYNGEERAKGNILERFSAQQFPDLHSELNLSSLELGDSALYFCASSVVGTGAGELFFGEGSRLTVL.

The genes are TRBV27 and TRBJ2-2, with TRBD1 matching over 10 bases. V lost 4 bases, J lost 8 bases, and 4 bases stayed unmatched. CDR3 length: 14 residues. Germline V CDR1 and CDR2: MNHEY, SMNVEV (reference sequence). CDR3: CASSSDRGSGELFF. CDR3 in DNA: TGTGCCAGCAGTTCGGACAGGGGGAGTGGGGAGCTGTTTTTT.

V usage is TRBV27 and J usage is TRBJ1-2; 7 bases agree with TRBD1. CDR1 is MNHEY and CDR2 is SMNVEV in the germline V gene (reference sequence). Trimming at V came to 3 bases and at J to 4 bases, leaving 2 bases not matched to a gene. The CDR3 runs to 13 residues. As DNA, the CDR3 is TGTGCCAGCAGTTTCCGGGACAGCTATGGCTACACCTTC. This gives the protein CASSFRDSYGYTF.

The chain uses TRBV10-1 and TRBJ1-4; D might be TRBD1 (6 bases). CDR1 is WNHNN, CDR2 SYGVQD, per germline (reference sequence). This CDR3 is built from 15 residues. Trimming shortened V by 8 bases and J by 0 bases, and 13 bases separated the two germline ends. The CDR3 reads CASPRTDATNEKLFF. The CDR3 region has the DNA TGCGCCAGCCCTAGGACAGACGCAACTAATGAAAAACTGTTTTTT.

The chain couples TRBV18 to TRBJ2-7; the match to TRBD1 covers 8 bases. Losses at the gene ends were 4 bases for V and 4 bases for J; bases not matched to a gene: 6. The germline gives CDR1 KGHSH, CDR2 LQKENI. This CDR3 comprises 14 residues. This CDR3 is CASSQIGQGYEQYF. The CDR3 DNA reads as TGTGCCAGCTCACAGATCGGACAGGGTTACGAGCAGTACTTC.